One sample yielded the 4 T cell receptor beta chains listed below, sequenced in a study of blood T cell repertoires in COVID-19. Sequenced by immunoSEQ multiplex PCR; TCRdb stores in-frame clones only, minus some. The sample has about 52,000 clones; 86% are singletons. The sequenced material came from peripheral blood. These receptor sequences come from a woman older than 75 with acute or convalescent COVID-19.

The chain combines TRBV7-2 with TRBJ1-3; the D gene is possibly TRBD1 (5 bases). This CDR3 is 16 amino acids long. Deletions cut 2 bases from V and 1 base from J, with 12 bases between. CDR1 is SGHTA, CDR2 FQGNSA, per germline. The CDR3 loop is CASSLSRVPSGNTIYF. CDR3 sequence (DNA): TGTGCCAGCAGCTTAAGCAGGGTTCCTTCTGGAAACACCATATATTTT.

The V call is TRBV5-1, the J call TRBJ2-1; 11 nucleotides agree with TRBD2. CDR1 is SGHRS and CDR2 is YFSETQ in the germline V gene. The V and J ends lost 2 bases and 8 bases, in that order; junction bases with no gene match: 6. This CDR3 is 15 amino acids long. Here the CDR3 reads CASSFTSGSIYEQFF. The CDR3 DNA reads TGCGCCAGCAGCTTCACTAGCGGGAGTATCTATGAGCAGTTCTTC.

The table lists this clone with a count of one. The chain joins TRBV11-2 to TRBJ1-4; D is perhaps TRBD1 (6 bases). This CDR3 has 16 amino acids. Per the germline V gene, CDR1 is SGHAT and CDR2 is FQNNGV. The ends were cut back, 5 bases at V and 3 bases at J, with 16 bases in the middle. In DNA form, the CDR3 reads TGTGCCAGCAGCGCGGCTTCCAGGGGCGCTAATGAAAAACTGTTTTTT. Its protein is CASSAASRGANEKLFF.

The genes are TRBV4-1 and TRBJ2-5, with D tentatively TRBD2 (5 bases). Germline CDR1 and CDR2: MGHRA and YSYEKL. Trimming pared 1 base from V and 5 bases from J, leaving 14 bases between. The CDR3 covers 15 residues. This CDR3 is CASSQAWSRGETQYF. In DNA, the CDR3 is TGCGCCAGCAGCCAAGCCTGGTCCCGCGGGGAGACCCAGTACTTC.